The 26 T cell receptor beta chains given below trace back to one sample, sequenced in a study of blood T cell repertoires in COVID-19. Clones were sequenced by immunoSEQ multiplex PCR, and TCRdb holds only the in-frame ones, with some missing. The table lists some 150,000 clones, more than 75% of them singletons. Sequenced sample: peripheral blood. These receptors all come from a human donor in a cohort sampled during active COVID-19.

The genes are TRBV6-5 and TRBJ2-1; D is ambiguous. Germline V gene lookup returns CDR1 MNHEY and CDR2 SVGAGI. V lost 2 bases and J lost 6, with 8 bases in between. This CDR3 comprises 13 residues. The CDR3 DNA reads TGTGCCAGCAGTTACGCGAGTCGCAATGAGCAGTTCTTC. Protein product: CASSYASRNEQFF.

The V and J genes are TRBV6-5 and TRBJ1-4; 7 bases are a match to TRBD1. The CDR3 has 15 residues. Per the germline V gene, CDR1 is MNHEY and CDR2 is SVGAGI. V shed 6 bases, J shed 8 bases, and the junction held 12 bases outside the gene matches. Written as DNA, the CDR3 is TGTGCCAGCAGGGGACAAGGGGGCGGAAAAGAAAAACTGTTTTTT. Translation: CASRGQGGGKEKLFF.

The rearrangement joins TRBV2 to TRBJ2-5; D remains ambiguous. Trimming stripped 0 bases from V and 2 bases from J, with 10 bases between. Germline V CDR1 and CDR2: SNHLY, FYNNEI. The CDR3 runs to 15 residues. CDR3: CASSEAPLGQETQYF. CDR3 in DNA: TGTGCCAGCAGTGAAGCGCCCCTAGGTCAAGAGACCCAGTACTTC.

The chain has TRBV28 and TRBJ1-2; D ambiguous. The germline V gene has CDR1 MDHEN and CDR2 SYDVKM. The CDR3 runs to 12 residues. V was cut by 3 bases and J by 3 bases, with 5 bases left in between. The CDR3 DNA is TGTGCCAGCAGTTTCTTCGACTATGGCTACACCTTC. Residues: CASSFFDYGYTF.

In DNA form, the CDR3 reads TGCGCCAGCAGAGTCCAGGGTGCCTACGAGCAGTACTTC. It codes for CASRVQGAYEQYF. The chain couples TRBV5-1 to TRBJ2-7; tentative D call: TRBD1 (5 bases). Between the trimmed V and J ends, which lost 5 bases and 2 bases, there was a span of 11 bases. CDR1 and CDR2 from the germline V gene are SGHRS and YFSETQ. The CDR3 sequence is 13 residues long.

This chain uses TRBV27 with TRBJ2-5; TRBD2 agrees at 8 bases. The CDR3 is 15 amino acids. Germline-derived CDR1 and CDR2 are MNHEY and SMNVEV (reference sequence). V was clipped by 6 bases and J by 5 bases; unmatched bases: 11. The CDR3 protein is CASSPLGAGGETQYF. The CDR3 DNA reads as TGTGCCAGCAGCCCCTTGGGGGCGGGGGGCGAGACCCAGTACTTC.

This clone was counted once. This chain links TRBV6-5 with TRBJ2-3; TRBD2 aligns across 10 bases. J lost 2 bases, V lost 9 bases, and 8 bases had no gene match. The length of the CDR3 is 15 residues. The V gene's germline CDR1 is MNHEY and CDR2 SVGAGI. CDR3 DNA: TGTGCCAGTCGGAAGGGGACTAGCGACACAGATACGCAGTATTTT. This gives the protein CASRKGTSDTDTQYF.

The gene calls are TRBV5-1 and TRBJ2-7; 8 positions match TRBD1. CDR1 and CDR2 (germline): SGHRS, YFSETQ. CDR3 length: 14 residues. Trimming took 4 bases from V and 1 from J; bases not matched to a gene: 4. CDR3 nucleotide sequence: TGCGCCAGCAGCCCGACAGGGGCGTCCTACGAGCAGTACTTC. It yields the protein CASSPTGASYEQYF. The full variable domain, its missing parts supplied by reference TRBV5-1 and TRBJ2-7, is KAGVTQTPRYLIKTRGQQVTLSCSPISGHRSVSWYQQTPGQGLQFLFEYFSETQRNKGNFPGRFSGRQFSNSRSEMNVSTLELGDSALYLCASSPTGASYEQYFGPGTRLTVT.

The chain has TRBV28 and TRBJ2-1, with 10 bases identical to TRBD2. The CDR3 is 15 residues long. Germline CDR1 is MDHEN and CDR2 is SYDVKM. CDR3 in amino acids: CTGASGSVRHNEQFF. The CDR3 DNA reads TGTACCGGGGCTAGCGGGAGTGTTAGGCACAATGAGCAGTTCTTC.

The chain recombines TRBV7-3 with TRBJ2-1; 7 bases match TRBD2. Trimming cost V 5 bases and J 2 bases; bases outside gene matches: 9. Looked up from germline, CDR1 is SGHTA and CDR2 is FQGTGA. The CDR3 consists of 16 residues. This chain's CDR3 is CASSRDGGGTYNEQFF. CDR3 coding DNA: TGTGCCAGCAGCCGTGACGGGGGAGGGACCTACAATGAGCAGTTCTTC.

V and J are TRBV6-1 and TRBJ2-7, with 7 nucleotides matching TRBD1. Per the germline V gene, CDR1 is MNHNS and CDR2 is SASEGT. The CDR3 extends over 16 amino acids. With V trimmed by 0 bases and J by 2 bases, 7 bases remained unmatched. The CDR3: CASSEASWGQTYEQYF. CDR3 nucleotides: TGTGCCAGCAGTGAAGCTAGCTGGGGACAGACCTACGAGCAGTACTTC.

CDR3: CASSKGSSYEQYF. DNA for the CDR3: TGCGCCAGCAGCAAAGGGAGCTCCTACGAGCAGTACTTC. This chain uses TRBV5-1 with TRBJ2-7, with D possibly TRBD2 on 5 matching bases. This CDR3 spans 13 amino acids. The germline CDR1 and CDR2 sequences are SGHRS and YFSETQ. V lost 4 bases to trimming and J lost 0 bases, with 8 bases between them.

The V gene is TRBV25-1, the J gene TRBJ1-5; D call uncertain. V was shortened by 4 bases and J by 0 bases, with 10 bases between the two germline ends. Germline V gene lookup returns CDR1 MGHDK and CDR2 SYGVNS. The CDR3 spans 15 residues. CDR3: CASSAAGYSNQPQHF. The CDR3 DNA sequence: TGTGCCAGCAGTGCAGCGGGGTATAGCAATCAGCCCCAGCATTTT.

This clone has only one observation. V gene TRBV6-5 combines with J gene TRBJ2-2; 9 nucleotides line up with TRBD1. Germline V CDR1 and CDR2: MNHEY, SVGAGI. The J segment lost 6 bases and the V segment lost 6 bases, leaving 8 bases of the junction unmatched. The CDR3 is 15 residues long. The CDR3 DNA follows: TGTGCCAGCAGCTCGGGACAGGGAGGCCCCGGGGAGCTGTTTTTT. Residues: CASSSGQGGPGELFF.

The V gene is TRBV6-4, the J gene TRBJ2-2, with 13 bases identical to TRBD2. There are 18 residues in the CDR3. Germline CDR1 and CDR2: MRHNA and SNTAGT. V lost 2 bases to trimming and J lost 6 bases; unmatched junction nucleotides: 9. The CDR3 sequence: CASSDPQTSGRAAGELFF. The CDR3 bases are TGTGCCAGCAGTGACCCTCAAACTAGCGGGAGGGCGGCCGGGGAGCTGTTTTTT.

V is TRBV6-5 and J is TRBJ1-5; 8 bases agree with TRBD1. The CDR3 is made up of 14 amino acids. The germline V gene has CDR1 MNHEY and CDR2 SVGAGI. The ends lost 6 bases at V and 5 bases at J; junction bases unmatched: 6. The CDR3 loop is CASRTTGDYQPQHF. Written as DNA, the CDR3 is TGTGCCAGCAGGACGACAGGGGACTATCAGCCCCAGCATTTT.

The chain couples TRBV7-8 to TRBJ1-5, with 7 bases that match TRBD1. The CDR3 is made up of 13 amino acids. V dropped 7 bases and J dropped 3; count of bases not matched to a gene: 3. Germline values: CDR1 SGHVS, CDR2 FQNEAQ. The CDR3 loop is CASKGQINQPQHF. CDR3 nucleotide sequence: TGTGCCAGCAAGGGACAGATCAATCAGCCCCAGCATTTT.

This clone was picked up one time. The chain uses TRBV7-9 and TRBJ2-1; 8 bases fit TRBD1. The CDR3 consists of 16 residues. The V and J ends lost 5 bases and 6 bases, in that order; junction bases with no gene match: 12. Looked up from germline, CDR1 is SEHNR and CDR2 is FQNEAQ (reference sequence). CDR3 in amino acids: CASSARTGSLPNEQFF. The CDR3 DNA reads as TGTGCCAGCAGCGCCCGGACAGGGTCCCTACCCAATGAGCAGTTCTTC.

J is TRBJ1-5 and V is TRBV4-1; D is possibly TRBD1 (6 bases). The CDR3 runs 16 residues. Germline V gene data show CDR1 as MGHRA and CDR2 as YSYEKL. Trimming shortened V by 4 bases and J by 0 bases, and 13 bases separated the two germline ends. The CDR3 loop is CASSRDTDSSNQPQHF. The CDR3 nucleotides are TGCGCCAGCAGCCGAGATACGGACAGTAGCAATCAGCCCCAGCATTTT.

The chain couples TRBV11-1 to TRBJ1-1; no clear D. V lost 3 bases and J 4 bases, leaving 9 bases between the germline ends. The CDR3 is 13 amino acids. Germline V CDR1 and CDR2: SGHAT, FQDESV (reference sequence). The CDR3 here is CASSLEATTEAFF. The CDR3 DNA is TGTGCCAGCAGCTTGGAGGCGACCACTGAAGCTTTCTTT.

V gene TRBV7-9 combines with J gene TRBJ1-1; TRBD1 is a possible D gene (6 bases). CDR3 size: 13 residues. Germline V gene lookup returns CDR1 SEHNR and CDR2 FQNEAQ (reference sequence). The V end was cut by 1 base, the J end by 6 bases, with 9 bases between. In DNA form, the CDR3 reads TGTGCCAGCAGCTTAGATGGACAGCCTGAAGCTTTCTTT. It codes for CASSLDGQPEAFF. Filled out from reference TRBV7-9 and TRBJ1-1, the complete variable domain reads DTGVSQNPRHKITKRGQNVTFRCDPISEHNRLYWYRQTLGQGPEFLTYFQNEAQLEKSRLLSDRFSAERPKGSFSTLEIQRTEQGDSAMYLCASSLDGQPEAFFGQGTRLTVV.

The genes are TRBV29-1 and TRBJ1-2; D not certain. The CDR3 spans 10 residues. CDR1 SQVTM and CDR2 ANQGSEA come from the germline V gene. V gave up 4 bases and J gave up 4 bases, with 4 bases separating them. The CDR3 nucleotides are TGCAGCGTTGCAGGCTATGGCTACACCTTC. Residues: CSVAGYGYTF.

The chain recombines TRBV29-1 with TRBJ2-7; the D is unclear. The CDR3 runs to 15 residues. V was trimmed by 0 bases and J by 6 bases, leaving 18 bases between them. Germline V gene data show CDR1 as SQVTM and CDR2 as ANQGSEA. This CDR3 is CSVEEPADDKPEQYF. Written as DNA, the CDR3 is TGCAGCGTTGAAGAGCCAGCTGATGACAAACCCGAGCAGTACTTC.

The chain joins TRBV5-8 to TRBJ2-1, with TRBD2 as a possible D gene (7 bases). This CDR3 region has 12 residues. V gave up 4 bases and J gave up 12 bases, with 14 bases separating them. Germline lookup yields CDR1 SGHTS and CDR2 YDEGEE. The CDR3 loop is CASSPMGGLQFF. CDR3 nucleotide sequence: TGTGCCAGCAGCCCGATGGGGGGGCTGCAGTTCTTC.

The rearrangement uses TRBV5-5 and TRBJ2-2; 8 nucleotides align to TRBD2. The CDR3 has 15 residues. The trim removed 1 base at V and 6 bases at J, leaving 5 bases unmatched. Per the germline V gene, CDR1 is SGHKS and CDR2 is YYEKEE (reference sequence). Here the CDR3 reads CASSLSGGAAGELFF. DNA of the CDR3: TGTGCCAGCAGCTTGTCCGGGGGGGCAGCCGGGGAGCTGTTTTTT.

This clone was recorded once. The CDR3 loop is CASGGLAGVYEQYV. For the CDR3, the DNA is TGTGCCAGCGGGGGACTAGCGGGAGTCTACGAGCAGTACGTC. This chain uses TRBV6-5 with TRBJ2-7; 14 nucleotides agree with TRBD2. Germline lookup yields CDR1 MNHEY and CDR2 SVGAGI. The CDR3 has 14 amino acids. J was trimmed by 3 bases and V by 8 bases; bases with no gene match: 3.